The 18 T cell receptor beta chains below were found in one sample sequenced in a study of human T cells and chemical hapten exposure. Time point given: pre-sensitization, week 0. Treatment described: therapeutic diphenylcyclopropenone sensitization with weekly scalp DPC. TCRdb reprocessed the RACE reads via MiXCR and lists one record per CDR3 protein. The data contain about 110,000 distinct CDR3 sequences, less than 15% of them singletons. The source was whole blood, collected in connection with sensitization to the hapten diphenylcyclopropenone (DPC). The source is a woman aged 50 to 60 with alopecia areata. Some clones in this sample may be carry-over from other donors' samples.

This clonotype was found a few times. The chain uses TRBV4-1 and TRBJ2-3; TRBD2 matches at 7 bases. V shed 10 bases and J 0 bases; nucleotides not matched to a gene: 16. CDR1 and CDR2 (germline): MGHRA, YSYEKL. The CDR3 loop spans 17 amino acids. The CDR3 region has the DNA TGCGCCACCACCGAGGGAGGGCTAGGGGCTAGCACAGATACGCAGTATTTT. Protein: CATTEGGLGASTDTQYF.

This sequence joins TRBV7-6 and TRBJ2-1, with unresolved D. Trimming removed 5 bases from V and 0 bases from J, with 14 bases in between. The CDR3 has 16 amino acids. Germline V gene sequence: CDR1 SGHVS, CDR2 FNYEAQ. The CDR3 is CASSPNGPSSYNEQFF. The CDR3, as DNA: TGTGCCAGCAGCCCAAATGGGCCGAGCTCCTACAATGAGCAGTTCTTC.

Note on this clonotype: One end of the junction is discordant with germline, which a read error may explain. The chain is built from TRBV7-2 and TRBJ1-6, with D unresolved. The CDR3 has 13 amino acids. Germline assignment: CDR1 SGHTA and CDR2 FQGNSA. This CDR3 is CASSNRTLGQPLF. The DNA of the CDR3 is TGTGCCAGCAGTAATAGAACTTTGGGTCAGCCTCTTTTT.

This clonotype was counted a few times. This chain joins TRBV7-9 and TRBJ2-7, with D perhaps matching TRBD1 or TRBD2 (5 bases each). Germline CDR1 and CDR2: SEHNR and FQNEAQ (reference sequence). Trimming removed 0 bases at V and 1 base at J, with 7 bases between. The CDR3 consists of 14 residues. CDR3 in amino acids: CASSLAEGSYEQYF. The CDR3 DNA sequence: TGTGCCAGCAGCTTAGCCGAGGGGTCCTACGAGCAGTACTTC.

This clonotype was counted between two and nine times. V is TRBV15 and J is TRBJ2-7; unclear D gene. The ends were cut back, 1 base at V and 0 bases at J, with 7 bases in the middle. Germline CDR1 is LNHNV and CDR2 is YYDKDF (reference sequence). The CDR3 runs 14 residues. CDR3 sequence reads: CATSRAASSYEQYF. The CDR3 coding sequence is TGTGCCACCAGCAGAGCGGCCAGCTCCTACGAGCAGTACTTC.

This chain links TRBV7-6 with TRBJ2-1, with 12 positions matching TRBD2. Germline lookup yields CDR1 SGHVS and CDR2 FNYEAQ. V was pared by 5 bases and J by 7 bases, with 9 bases of the junction left unmatched. The CDR3 runs 16 residues. CDR3 DNA sequence: TGTGCCAGCAGCCCAAGACTAGCGGGAGTTCGGAATGAGCAGTTCTTC. Protein: CASSPRLAGVRNEQFF.

The sample holds many counts of this clonotype. The chain employs TRBV24-1 and TRBJ2-2; 9 bases line up with TRBD1. The CDR3 has 18 amino acids. Germline assignment: CDR1 KGHDR and CDR2 SFDVKD. V dropped 10 bases and J dropped 3; count of bases not matched to a gene: 17. The CDR3 nucleotides read TGTGCCACGACTACCGGGACAGGGAGGGAGAAAGACACCGGGGAGCTGTTTTTT. Translation: CATTTGTGREKDTGELFF.

This clonotype was seen a few times. V usage is TRBV4-2 and J usage is TRBJ1-2, with 8 bases aligning to TRBD1. Trimming cost V 0 bases and J 7 bases; bases outside gene matches: 7. Germline CDR1 and CDR2: LGHNA and YNFKEQ. The CDR3 sequence is 15 residues long. The CDR3 is CASSQDLDRDAGYTF. In DNA, the CDR3 is TGTGCCAGCAGCCAAGATTTGGACAGGGATGCTGGCTACACCTTC.

The chain recombines TRBV5-6 with TRBJ1-2; tentatively, D is TRBD1 (5 bases). The V end lost 6 bases, the J end lost 4 bases, and 10 bases lay between the germline ends. Germline lookup yields CDR1 SGHDT and CDR2 YYEEEE. The CDR3 runs 12 residues. CDR3 protein: CASTKDTYGYTF. CDR3 bases: TGTGCCAGCACCAAGGACACCTATGGCTACACCTTC. Combining the CDR3 with reference TRBV5-6 and TRBJ1-2 gives the whole variable domain DAGVTQSPTHLIKTRGQQVTLRCSPKSGHDTVSWYQQALGQGPQFIFQYYEEEERQRGNFPDRFSGHQFPNYSSELNVNALLLGDSALYLCASTKDTYGYTFGSGTRLTVV.

The chain links TRBV20-1 to TRBJ1-1; D is unclear. The CDR3 is made up of 13 amino acids. V gave up 4 bases and J gave up 8 bases, with 17 bases separating them. Germline V gives CDR1 DFQATT, CDR2 SNEGSKA (reference sequence). CDR3 in DNA: TGCAGTGCTACCCCTCCAGGCGGGCGGGAAGCTTTCTTT. This encodes CSATPPGGREAFF.

This chain uses TRBV20-1 with TRBJ2-3; unclear D gene. The V end lost 0 bases, the J end lost 7 bases, and 8 bases lay between the germline ends. Looked up from germline, CDR1 is DFQATT and CDR2 is SNEGSKA (reference sequence). The length of the CDR3 is 12 residues. The CDR3 DNA reads as TGCAGTGCTAGAGAGGAGTGGAATACGCAGTATTTT. This gives the protein CSAREEWNTQYF.

The CDR3 region has the DNA TGTGCCAGCAGCTACAACCGACAGGGGGGGTCCAATGAGCAGTTCTTC. Translated, it gives CASSYNRQGGSNEQFF. The genes are TRBV7-2 and TRBJ2-1; TRBD1 matches 9 bases. After removal of 4 bases from V and 6 bases from J, the junction contained 10 bases not matched to a gene. The CDR3 has 16 amino acids. The germline V gene has CDR1 SGHTA and CDR2 FQGNSA.

The chain recombines TRBV2 with TRBJ2-7; no reliable D call. Deletions cut 2 bases from V and 1 base from J, with 9 bases between. There are 14 residues in the CDR3. Per germline, CDR1 SNHLY and CDR2 FYNNEI. The CDR3 is CASSEHSSSYEQYF. CDR3 nucleotides: TGTGCCAGCAGTGAACACAGCTCATCCTACGAGCAGTACTTC.

V and J are TRBV29-1 and TRBJ2-7; perhaps TRBD2 as D (5 bases). The ends were cut back, 3 bases at V and 7 bases at J, with 13 bases in the middle. The CDR3 loop spans 12 amino acids. CDR1 is SQVTM, CDR2 ANQGSEA, per germline. CDR3 protein: CSVERARGEQYF. CDR3 sequence (DNA): TGCAGCGTTGAGCGGGCCCGGGGAGAGCAGTACTTC.

This clonotype was found a few times. The rearrangement joins TRBV7-7 to TRBJ2-5; 13 nucleotides match TRBD2. Germline V gene sequence: CDR1 SSHAT, CDR2 FNYEAQ (reference sequence). The CDR3 runs to 16 residues. Trimming cost V 5 bases and J 0 bases; bases outside gene matches: 3. The CDR3 loop is CASSPGLAGDQETQYF. The CDR3 nucleotides are TGTGCCAGCAGCCCCGGACTAGCGGGAGACCAAGAGACCCAGTACTTC.

The chain couples TRBV10-3 to TRBJ2-2; TRBD1 matches at 7 bases. The CDR3 is made up of 13 amino acids. Trimming removed 10 bases from V and 4 bases from J; junction bases left unmatched: 6. Per the germline V gene, CDR1 is ENHRY and CDR2 is SYGVKD. CDR3 sequence reads: CATEGQLTGELFF. In DNA, the CDR3 is TGTGCCACCGAGGGACAGCTCACCGGGGAGCTGTTTTTT.

This clonotype was seen only a few times. The chain has TRBV27 and TRBJ1-2, with D unclear. The CDR3 has 14 amino acids. Germline values: CDR1 MNHEY, CDR2 SMNVEV (reference sequence). V lost 3 bases to trimming and J lost 7 bases, with 15 bases between them. The DNA of the CDR3 is TGTGCCAGCAGTTTTTTTGGGTCACGGCCTGGCTACACCTTC. Its translation is CASSFFGSRPGYTF.

This clonotype was observed a few times. The chain combines TRBV6-2 or TRBV6-3 with TRBJ2-5, with 8 bases matching TRBD1. Germline trimming cut 7 bases from V and 5 bases from J; bases unmatched to any gene: 12. Germline V gene lookup returns CDR1 MNHEY and CDR2 SVGEGT. CDR3 length: 15 residues. This chain's CDR3 is CASNSGQGLYETQYF. The CDR3 nucleotides read TGTGCCAGCAATTCCGGACAGGGCCTCTACGAGACCCAGTACTTC.